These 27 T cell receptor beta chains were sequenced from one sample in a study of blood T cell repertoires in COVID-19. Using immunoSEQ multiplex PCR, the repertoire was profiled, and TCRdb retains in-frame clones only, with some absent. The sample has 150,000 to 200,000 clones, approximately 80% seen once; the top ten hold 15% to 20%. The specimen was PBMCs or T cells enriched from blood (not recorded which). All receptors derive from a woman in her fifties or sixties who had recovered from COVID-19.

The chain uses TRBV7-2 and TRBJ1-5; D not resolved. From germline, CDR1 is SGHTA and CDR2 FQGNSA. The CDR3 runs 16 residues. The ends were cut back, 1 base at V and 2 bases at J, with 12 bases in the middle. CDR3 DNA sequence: TGTGCCAGCAGCTTAGTGGGAGGGAATGGCAATCAGCCCCAGCATTTT. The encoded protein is CASSLVGGNGNQPQHF.

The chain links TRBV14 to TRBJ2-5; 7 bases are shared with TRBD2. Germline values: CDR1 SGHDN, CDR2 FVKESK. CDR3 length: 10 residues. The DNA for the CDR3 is TGTGTCCGGGATGGGGGGGCCCAGTACTTC. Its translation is CVRDGGAQYF.

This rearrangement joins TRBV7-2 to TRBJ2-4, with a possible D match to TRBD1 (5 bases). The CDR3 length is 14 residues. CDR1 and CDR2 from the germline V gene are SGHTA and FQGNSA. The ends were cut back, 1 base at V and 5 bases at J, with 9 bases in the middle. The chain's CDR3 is CASSLGRVENIQYF. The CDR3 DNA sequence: TGTGCCAGCAGCTTAGGCAGGGTAGAAAACATTCAGTACTTC. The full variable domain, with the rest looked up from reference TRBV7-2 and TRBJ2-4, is GAGVSQSPSNKVTEKGKDVELRCDPISGHTALYWYRQSLGQGLEFLIYFQGNSAPDKSGLPSDRFSAERTGGSVSTLTIQRTQQEDSAVYLCASSLGRVENIQYFGAGTRLSVL.

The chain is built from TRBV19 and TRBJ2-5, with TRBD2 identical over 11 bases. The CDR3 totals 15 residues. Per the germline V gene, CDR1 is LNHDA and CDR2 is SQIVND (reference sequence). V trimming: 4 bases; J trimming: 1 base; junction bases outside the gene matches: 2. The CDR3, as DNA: TGTGCCAGTAGTACCGGGACTAGCGGCCAAGAGACCCAGTACTTC. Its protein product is CASSTGTSGQETQYF.

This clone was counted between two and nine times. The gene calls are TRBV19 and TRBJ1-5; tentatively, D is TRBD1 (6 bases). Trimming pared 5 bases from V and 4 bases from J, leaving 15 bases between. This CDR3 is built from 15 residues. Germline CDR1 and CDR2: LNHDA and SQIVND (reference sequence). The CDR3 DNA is TGTGCCAGTAGTGATTCTGGAGGACAGAATCAGCCCCAGCATTTT. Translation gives CASSDSGGQNQPQHF.

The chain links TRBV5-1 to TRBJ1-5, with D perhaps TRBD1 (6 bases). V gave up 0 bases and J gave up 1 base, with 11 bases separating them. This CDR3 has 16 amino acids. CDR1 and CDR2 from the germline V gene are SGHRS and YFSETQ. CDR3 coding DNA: TGCGCCAGCAGCTTGGCCCCACAGGGAAGCAATCAGCCCCAGCATTTT. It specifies CASSLAPQGSNQPQHF.

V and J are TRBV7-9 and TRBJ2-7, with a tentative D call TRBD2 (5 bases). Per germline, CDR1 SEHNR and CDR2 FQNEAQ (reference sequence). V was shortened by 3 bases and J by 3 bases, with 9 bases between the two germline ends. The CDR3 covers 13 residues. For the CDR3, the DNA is TGTGCCAGCAGCTTCGTAGCGCGCTACGAGCAGTACTTC. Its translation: CASSFVARYEQYF.

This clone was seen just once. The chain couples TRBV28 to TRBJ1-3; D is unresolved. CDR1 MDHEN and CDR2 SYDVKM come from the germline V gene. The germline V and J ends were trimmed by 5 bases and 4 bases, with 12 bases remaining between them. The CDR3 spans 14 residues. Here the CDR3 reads CASSIHTLGNTIYF. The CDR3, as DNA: TGTGCCAGCAGTATCCATACGCTAGGAAACACCATATATTTT.

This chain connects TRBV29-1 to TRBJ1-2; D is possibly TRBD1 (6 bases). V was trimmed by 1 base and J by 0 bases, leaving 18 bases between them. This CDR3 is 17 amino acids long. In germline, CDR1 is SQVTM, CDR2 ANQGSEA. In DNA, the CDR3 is TGCAGCGTTGAAGGTTCAAGGGGGAGGGGCCCTAACTATGGCTACACCTTC. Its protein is CSVEGSRGRGPNYGYTF.

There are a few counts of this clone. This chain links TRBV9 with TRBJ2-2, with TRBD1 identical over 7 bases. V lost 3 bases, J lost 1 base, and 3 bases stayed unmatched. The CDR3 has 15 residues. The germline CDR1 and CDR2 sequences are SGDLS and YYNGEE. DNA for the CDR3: TGTGCCAGCAGCGAGGGGGCTTTGAACACCGGGGAGCTGTTTTTT. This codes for CASSEGALNTGELFF.

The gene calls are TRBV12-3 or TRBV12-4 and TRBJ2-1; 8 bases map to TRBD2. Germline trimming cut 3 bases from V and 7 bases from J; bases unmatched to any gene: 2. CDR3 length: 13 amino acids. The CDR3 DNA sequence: TGTGCCAGCAGTTTTACTAGCGGTAATGAGCAGTTCTTC. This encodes CASSFTSGNEQFF.

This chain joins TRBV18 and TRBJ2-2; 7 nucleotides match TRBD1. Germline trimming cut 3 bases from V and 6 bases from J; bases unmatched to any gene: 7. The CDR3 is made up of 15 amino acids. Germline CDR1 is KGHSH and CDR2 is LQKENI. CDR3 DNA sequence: TGTGCCAGCTCACCGGTACAGGGGTCGGCCGGGGAGCTGTTTTTT. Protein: CASSPVQGSAGELFF.

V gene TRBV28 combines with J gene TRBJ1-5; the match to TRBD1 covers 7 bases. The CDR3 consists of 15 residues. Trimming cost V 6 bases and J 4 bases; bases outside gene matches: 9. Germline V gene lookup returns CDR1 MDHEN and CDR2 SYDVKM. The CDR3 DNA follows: TGTGCCAGCAGGCCAGACAGGGAGAGTAATCAGCCCCAGCATTTT. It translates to CASRPDRESNQPQHF.

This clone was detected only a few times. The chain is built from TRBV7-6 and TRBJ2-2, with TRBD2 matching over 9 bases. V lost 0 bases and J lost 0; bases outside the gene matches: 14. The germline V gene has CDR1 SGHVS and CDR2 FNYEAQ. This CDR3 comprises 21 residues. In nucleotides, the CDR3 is TGTGCCAGCAGCTTAGCCCGCAAGGGGTTGGCGGGAGGGACGAACACCGGGGAGCTGTTTTTT. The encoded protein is CASSLARKGLAGGTNTGELFF. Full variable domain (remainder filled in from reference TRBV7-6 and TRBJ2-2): GAGVSQSPRYKVTKRGQDVALRCDPISGHVSLYWYRQALGQGPEFLTYFNYEAQQDKSGLPNDRFSAERPEGSISTLTIQRTEQRDSAMYRCASSLARKGLAGGTNTGELFFGEGSRLTVL.

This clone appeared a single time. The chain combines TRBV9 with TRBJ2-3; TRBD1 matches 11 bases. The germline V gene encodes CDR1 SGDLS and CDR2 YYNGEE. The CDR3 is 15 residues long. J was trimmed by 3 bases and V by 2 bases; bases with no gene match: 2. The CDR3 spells CASSVGTGGTDTQYF. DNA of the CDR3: TGTGCCAGCAGCGTCGGGACAGGGGGTACAGATACGCAGTATTTT. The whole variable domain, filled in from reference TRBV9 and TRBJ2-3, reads DSGVTQTPKHLITATGQRVTLRCSPRSGDLSVYWYQQSLDQGLQFLIQYYNGEERAKGNILERFSAQQFPDLHSELNLSSLELGDSALYFCASSVGTGGTDTQYFGPGTRLTVL.

The CDR3 protein is CASSQNPGVANEKLFF. The CDR3 coding sequence is TGCGCCAGCAGCCAAAACCCAGGGGTTGCTAATGAAAAACTGTTTTTT. This chain connects TRBV4-1 to TRBJ1-4; a weak D match, TRBD1 (6 bases). CDR1 is MGHRA and CDR2 is YSYEKL in the germline V gene. This CDR3 contains 16 residues. V lost 2 bases and J 3 bases, leaving 13 bases between the germline ends.

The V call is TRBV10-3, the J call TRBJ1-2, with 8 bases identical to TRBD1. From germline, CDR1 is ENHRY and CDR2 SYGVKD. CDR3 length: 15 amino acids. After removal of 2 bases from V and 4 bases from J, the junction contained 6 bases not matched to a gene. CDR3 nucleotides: TGTGCCATCAGTGAGGAGGGGACAGGCAGCTATGGCTACACCTTC. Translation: CAISEEGTGSYGYTF.

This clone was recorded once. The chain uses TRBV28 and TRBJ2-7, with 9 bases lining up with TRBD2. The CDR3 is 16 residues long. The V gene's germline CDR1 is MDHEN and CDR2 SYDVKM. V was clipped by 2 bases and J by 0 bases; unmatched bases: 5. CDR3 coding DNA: TGTGCCAGCAGTTTAGCAGCGGGAGGCGACTCCTACGAGCAGTACTTC. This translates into CASSLAAGGDSYEQYF.

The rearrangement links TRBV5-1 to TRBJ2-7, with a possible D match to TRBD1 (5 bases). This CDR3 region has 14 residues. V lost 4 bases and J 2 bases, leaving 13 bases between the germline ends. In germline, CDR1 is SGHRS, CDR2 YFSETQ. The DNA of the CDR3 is TGCGCCAGCAGCACCGACAGTCTCACCTACGAGCAGTACTTC. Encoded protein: CASSTDSLTYEQYF.

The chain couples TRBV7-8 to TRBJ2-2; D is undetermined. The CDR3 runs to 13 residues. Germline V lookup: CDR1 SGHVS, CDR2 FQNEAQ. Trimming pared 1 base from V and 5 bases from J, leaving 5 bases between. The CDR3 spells CASSLDRTGELFF. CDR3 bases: TGTGCCAGCAGCTTAGACAGAACCGGGGAGCTGTTTTTT.

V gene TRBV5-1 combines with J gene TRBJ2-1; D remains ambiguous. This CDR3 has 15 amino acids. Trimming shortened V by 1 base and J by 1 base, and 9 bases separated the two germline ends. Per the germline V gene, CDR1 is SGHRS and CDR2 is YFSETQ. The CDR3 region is CASSLPLPSYNEQFF. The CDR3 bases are TGCGCCAGCAGCTTGCCACTCCCATCCTACAATGAGCAGTTCTTC. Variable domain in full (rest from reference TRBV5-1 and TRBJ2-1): KAGVTQTPRYLIKTRGQQVTLSCSPISGHRSVSWYQQTPGQGLQFLFEYFSETQRNKGNFPGRFSGRQFSNSRSEMNVSTLELGDSALYLCASSLPLPSYNEQFFGPGTRLTVL.

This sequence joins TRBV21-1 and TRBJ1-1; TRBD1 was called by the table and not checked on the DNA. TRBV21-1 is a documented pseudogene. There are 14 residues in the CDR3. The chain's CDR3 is CASSKGTGWTEAFF. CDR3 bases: TGTGCCAGCAGCAAAGGGACAGGGTGGACTGAAGCTTTCTTT.

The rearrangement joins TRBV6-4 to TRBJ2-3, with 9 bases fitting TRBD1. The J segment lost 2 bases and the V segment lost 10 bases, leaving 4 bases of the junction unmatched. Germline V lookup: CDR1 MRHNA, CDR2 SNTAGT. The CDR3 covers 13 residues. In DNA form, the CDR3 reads TGTGCCACCGGACAGGGGCACACAGATACGCAGTATTTT. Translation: CATGQGHTDTQYF.

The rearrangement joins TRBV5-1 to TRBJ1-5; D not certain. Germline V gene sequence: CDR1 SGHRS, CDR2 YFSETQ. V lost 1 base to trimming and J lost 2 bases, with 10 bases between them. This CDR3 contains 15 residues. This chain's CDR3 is CASSLSGERNQPQHF. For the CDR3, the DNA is TGCGCCAGCAGCTTGAGCGGGGAACGCAATCAGCCCCAGCATTTT.

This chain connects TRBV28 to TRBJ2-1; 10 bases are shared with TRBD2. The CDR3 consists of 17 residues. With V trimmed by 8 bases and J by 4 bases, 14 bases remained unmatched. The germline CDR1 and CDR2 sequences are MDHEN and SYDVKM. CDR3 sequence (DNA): TGTGCCAGCGCCCTCCCCCGGGCTAGCGGGGGATACAATGAGCAGTTCTTC. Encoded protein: CASALPRASGGYNEQFF. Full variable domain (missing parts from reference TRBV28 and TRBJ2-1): DVKVTQSSRYLVKRTGEKVFLECVQDMDHENMFWYRQDPGLGLRLIYFSYDVKMKEKGDIPEGYSVSREKKERFSLILESASTNQTSMYLCASALPRASGGYNEQFFGPGTRLTVL.

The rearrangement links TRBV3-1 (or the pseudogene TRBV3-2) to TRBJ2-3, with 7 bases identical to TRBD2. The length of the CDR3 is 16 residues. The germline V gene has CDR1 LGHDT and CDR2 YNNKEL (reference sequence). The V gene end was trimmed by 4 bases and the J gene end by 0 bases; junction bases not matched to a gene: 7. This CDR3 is CASSRTSVPSTDTQYF. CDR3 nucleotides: TGTGCCAGCAGCCGTACTAGCGTTCCTAGCACAGATACGCAGTATTTT.

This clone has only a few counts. The CDR3 sequence: CASSRGTSETHEQYF. The CDR3 DNA reads TGCGCCAGCAGCAGGGGTACTAGCGAGACTCACGAGCAGTACTTC. The rearrangement uses TRBV5-1 and TRBJ2-7; 7 positions agree with TRBD2. This CDR3 comprises 15 residues. V lost 4 bases, J lost 5 bases, and 12 bases stayed unmatched. CDR1 and CDR2 (germline): SGHRS, YFSETQ.